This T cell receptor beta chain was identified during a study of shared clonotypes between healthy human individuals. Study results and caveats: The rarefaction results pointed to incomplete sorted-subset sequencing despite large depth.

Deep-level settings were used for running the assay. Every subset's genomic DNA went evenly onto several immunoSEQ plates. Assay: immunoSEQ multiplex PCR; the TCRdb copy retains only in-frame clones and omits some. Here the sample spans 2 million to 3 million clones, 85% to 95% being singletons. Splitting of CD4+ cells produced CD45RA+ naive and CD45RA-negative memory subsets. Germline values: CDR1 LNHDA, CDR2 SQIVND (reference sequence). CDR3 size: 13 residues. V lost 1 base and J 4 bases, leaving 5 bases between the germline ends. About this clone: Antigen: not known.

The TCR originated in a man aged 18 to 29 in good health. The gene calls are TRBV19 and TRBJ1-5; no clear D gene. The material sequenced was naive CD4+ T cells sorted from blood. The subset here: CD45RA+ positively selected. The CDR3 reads CASSIVLNQPQHF. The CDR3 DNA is TGTGCCAGTAGTATAGTTCTAAATCAGCCCCAGCATTTT.